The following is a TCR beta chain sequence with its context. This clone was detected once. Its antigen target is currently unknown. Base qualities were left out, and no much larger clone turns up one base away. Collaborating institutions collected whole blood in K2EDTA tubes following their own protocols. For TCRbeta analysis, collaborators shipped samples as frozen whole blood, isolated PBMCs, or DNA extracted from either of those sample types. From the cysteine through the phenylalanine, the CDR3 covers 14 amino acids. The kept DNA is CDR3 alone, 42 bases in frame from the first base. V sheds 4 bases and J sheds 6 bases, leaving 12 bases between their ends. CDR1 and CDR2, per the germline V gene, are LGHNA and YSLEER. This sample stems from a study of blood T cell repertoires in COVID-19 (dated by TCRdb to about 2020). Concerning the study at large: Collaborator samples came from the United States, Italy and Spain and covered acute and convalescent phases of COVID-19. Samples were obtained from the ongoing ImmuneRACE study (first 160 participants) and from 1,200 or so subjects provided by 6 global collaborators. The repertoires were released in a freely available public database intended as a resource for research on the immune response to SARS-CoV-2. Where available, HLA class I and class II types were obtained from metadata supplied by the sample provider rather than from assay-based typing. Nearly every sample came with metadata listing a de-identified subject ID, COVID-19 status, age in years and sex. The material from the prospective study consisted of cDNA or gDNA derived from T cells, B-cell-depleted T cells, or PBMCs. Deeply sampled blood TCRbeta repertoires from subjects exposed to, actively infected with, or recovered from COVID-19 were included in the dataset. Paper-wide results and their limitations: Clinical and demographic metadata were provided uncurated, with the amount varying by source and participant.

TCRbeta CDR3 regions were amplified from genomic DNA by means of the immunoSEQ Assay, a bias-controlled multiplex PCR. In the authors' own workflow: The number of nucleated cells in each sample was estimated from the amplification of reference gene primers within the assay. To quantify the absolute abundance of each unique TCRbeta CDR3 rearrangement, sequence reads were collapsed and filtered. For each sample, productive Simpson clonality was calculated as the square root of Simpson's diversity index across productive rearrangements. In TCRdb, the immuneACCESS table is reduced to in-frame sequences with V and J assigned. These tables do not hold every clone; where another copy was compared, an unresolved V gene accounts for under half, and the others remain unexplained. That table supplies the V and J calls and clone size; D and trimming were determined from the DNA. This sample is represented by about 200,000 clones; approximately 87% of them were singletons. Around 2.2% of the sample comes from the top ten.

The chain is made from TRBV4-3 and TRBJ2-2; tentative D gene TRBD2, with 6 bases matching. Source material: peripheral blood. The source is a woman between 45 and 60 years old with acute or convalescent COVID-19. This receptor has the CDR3 CASSPNGGSGELFF. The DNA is TGCGCCAGCAGCCCAAACGGAGGGTCCGGGGAGCTGTTTTTT.